The present entry profiles one TCR beta chain with its context. Produced via immunoSEQ multiplex PCR; TCRdb's table is partial and in-frame only. The profile covers around 100,000 clones, with 69% appearing a single time and roughly 6.2% taken by the ten largest. The sample is drawn from a study of blood T cell repertoires in COVID-19. On the study more broadly: The samples span acute and convalescent COVID-19 from the United States, Italy and Spain.

The CDR3 runs to 16 residues. The J segment lost 1 base and the V segment lost 4 bases, leaving 9 bases of the junction unmatched. Looked up from germline, CDR1 is MGHRA and CDR2 is YSYEKL. This sequence joins TRBV4-1 and TRBJ1-1; 7 bases align to TRBD1. The clonotype was recovered from a man older than 75 with acute or convalescent COVID-19. The specimen was peripheral blood. The CDR3 sequence: CASSPEQGRRNTEAFF. The CDR3, as DNA: TGCGCCAGCAGCCCCGAACAGGGGAGGCGGAACACTGAAGCTTTCTTT.